These 2 T cell receptor beta chains were sequenced from one sample in a study of cytomegalovirus exposure and HLA in healthy donors. The PCR was carried out with 60 Vbeta primers and 13 Jbeta primers. The method was immunoSEQ multiplex PCR; TCRdb's version includes in-frame clones alone and lacks a portion of them. The sample holds more than 90,000 clones; about four fifths are singletons and the top ten take roughly 8.3%. The material sequenced was PBMCs. The receptor source for this set is a human donor in good health.

The CDR3 nucleotides read TGTGCCAGCAGCATGGGAGGGGGGGGTGTCGCTGGCTACACCTTC. Protein sequence: CASSMGGGGVAGYTF. The rearrangement joins TRBV21-1 to TRBJ1-2. TRBV21-1 is tagged as a pseudogene. The CDR3 is made up of 15 amino acids.

The V and J genes are TRBV7-6 and TRBJ2-3; 9 nucleotides line up with TRBD2. The V gene's germline CDR1 is SGHVS and CDR2 FNYEAQ. The CDR3 runs to 16 residues. Trimming at V came to 5 bases and at J to 5 bases, leaving 11 bases not matched to a gene. The CDR3 sequence: CASSTRLADILDTQYF. The CDR3 region has the DNA TGTGCCAGCAGCACCCGACTAGCGGATATCCTAGATACGCAGTATTTT.